Sequencing of this T cell receptor (beta chain) was carried out in a study of CD8 T cells in Susac syndrome. Healthy donors matched for age and sex were used as controls. Germline CDR1 and CDR2: DFQATT and SNEGSKA (reference sequence). This CDR3 comprises 17 residues. With V trimmed by 2 bases and J by 5 bases, 10 bases remained unmatched. Reverse transcription of roughly 0.5 to 1 ug RNA used random hexamers. Coverage of TCR beta CDR3 amplification by immunoSEQ multiplex PCR extended to 54 Vbeta and 13 Jbeta. One entry per CDR3 protein results from TCRdb running MiXCR on the immunoSEQ multiplex PCR reads. The data show some 150,000 distinct CDR3 sequences, with approximately 93% seen just once and approximately 0.09% held by the top ten.

Sequencing was carried out using CD4+ T cells from PBMCs. The rearrangement links TRBV20-1 to TRBJ2-1, with 12 positions matching TRBD2. The TCR was taken from a human donor in good health. The CDR3 sequence is CSARPRTSGTFNNEQFF. In DNA, the CDR3 is TGCAGTGCTAGACCGCGGACTAGCGGGACCTTTAACAATGAGCAGTTCTTC.